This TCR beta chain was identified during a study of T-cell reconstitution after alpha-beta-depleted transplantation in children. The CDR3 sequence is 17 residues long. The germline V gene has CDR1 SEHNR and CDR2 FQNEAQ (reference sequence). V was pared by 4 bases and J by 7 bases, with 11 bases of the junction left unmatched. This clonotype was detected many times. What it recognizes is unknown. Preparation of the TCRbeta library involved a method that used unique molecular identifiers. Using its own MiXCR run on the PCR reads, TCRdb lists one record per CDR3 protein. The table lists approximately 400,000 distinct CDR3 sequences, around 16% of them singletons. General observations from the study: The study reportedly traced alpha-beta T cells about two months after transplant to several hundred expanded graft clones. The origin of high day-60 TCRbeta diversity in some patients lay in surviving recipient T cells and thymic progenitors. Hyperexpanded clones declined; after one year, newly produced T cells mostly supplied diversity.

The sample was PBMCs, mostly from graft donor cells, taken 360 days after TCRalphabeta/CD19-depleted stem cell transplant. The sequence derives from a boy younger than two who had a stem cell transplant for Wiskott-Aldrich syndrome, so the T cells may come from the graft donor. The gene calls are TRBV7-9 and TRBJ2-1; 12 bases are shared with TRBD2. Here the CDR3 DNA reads TGTGCCAGCAGCTCCAAGAGGACTAGCGGGAAAAATAATGAGCAGTTCTTC. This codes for CASSSKRTSGKNNEQFF.